The 22 T cell receptor beta chains below come from one sample, sequenced in a study of blood T cell repertoires in COVID-19. The method was immunoSEQ multiplex PCR; TCRdb's version includes in-frame clones alone and lacks a portion of them. This table has about 130,000 clones, approximately 80% appearing once. The sequencing sample was made of PBMCs or T cells enriched from blood (not recorded which). The receptors come from a man aged 50-60 years who had recovered from COVID-19.

The chain uses TRBV6-1 and TRBJ2-7; the match to TRBD2 covers 10 bases. After removal of 2 bases from V and 3 bases from J, the junction contained 4 bases not matched to a gene. The CDR3 sequence is 15 residues long. Germline assignment: CDR1 MNHNS and CDR2 SASEGT. CDR3 nucleotides: TGTGCCAGCAGTGAACCTAGCGGGGGAAGCTACGAGCAGTACTTC. It translates to CASSEPSGGSYEQYF.

The V call is TRBV12-5, the J call TRBJ2-2, with D tentatively TRBD1 (5 bases). Trimming cost V 6 bases and J 5 bases, with 16 bases left between them. This CDR3 has 15 residues. Germline lookup yields CDR1 LGHNT and CDR2 FRNRAP. CDR3 residues: CASGQWTMGTGELFF. CDR3 bases: TGTGCTAGTGGCCAGTGGACAATGGGGACCGGGGAGCTGTTTTTT.

The V call is TRBV5-1, the J call TRBJ2-2, with TRBD1 matching over 8 bases. Germline values: CDR1 SGHRS, CDR2 YFSETQ. The CDR3 is 15 amino acids. The V segment lost 7 bases and the J segment 7 bases; nucleotides outside the gene matches: 12. In DNA form, the CDR3 reads TGCGCCAGCGGGGGCCACCAGGGGGCGAACGGGGAGCTGTTTTTT. Amino acid sequence: CASGGHQGANGELFF.

V usage is TRBV15 and J usage is TRBJ1-2, with D perhaps matching TRBD1 (6 bases). V was shortened by 0 bases and J by 2 bases, with 10 bases between the two germline ends. The CDR3 contains 15 residues. Germline-derived CDR1 and CDR2 are LNHNV and YYDKDF (reference sequence). CDR3 nucleotides: TGTGCCACCAGCAGAGATACCACAGGGAACTATGGCTACACCTTC. Protein: CATSRDTTGNYGYTF.

The rearrangement links TRBV10-3 to TRBJ1-2, with 8 nucleotides matching TRBD1. The V gene end was trimmed by 11 bases and the J gene end by 7 bases; junction bases not matched to a gene: 12. CDR1 ENHRY and CDR2 SYGVKD come from the germline V gene. The CDR3 runs to 13 residues. The DNA for the CDR3 is TGTGCCCTACGGACAGGGAGTCTACTTGGCTACACCTTC. Amino acid sequence: CALRTGSLLGYTF.

The rearrangement links TRBV3-1 (or the pseudogene TRBV3-2) to TRBJ2-7, with TRBD1 matching 7 bases. CDR3 size: 15 residues. The V and J ends lost 1 base and 2 bases, in that order; junction bases with no gene match: 5. Germline CDR1 reads LGHDT; CDR2 reads YNNKEL (reference sequence). Here the CDR3 DNA reads TGTGCCAGCAGCCAAGGACCGGGACAGCCCTACGAGCAGTACTTC. Translated, it gives CASSQGPGQPYEQYF.

The CDR3 here is CASSFGTGGVGTDTQYF. The CDR3 bases are TGTGCCAGCAGCTTCGGGACAGGGGGTGTCGGCACAGATACGCAGTATTTT. This chain links TRBV7-2 with TRBJ2-3, with 11 positions matching TRBD1. V shed 3 bases and J 1 base; nucleotides not matched to a gene: 6. This CDR3 region has 17 residues. The V gene's germline CDR1 is SGHTA and CDR2 FQGNSA. The variable domain in full, with the rest retrieved from reference TRBV7-2 and TRBJ2-3, is GAGVSQSPSNKVTEKGKDVELRCDPISGHTALYWYRQSLGQGLEFLIYFQGNSAPDKSGLPSDRFSAERTGGSVSTLTIQRTQQEDSAVYLCASSFGTGGVGTDTQYFGPGTRLTVL.

This clone was counted a few times. The chain is built from TRBV28 and TRBJ1-6; 7 bases match TRBD1. The J segment lost 8 bases and the V segment lost 5 bases, leaving 3 bases of the junction unmatched. The CDR3 contains 13 residues. From germline, CDR1 is MDHEN and CDR2 SYDVKM. CDR3 in DNA: TGTGCCAGCAGTCAGGGGGTTTATTCACCCCTCCACTTT. Translated, it gives CASSQGVYSPLHF. The entire variable domain, with the rest obtained from reference TRBV28 and TRBJ1-6, is as follows: DVKVTQSSRYLVKRTGEKVFLECVQDMDHENMFWYRQDPGLGLRLIYFSYDVKMKEKGDIPEGYSVSREKKERFSLILESASTNQTSMYLCASSQGVYSPLHFGNGTRLTVT.

The rearrangement links TRBV30 to TRBJ1-2; unclear D gene. CDR1 and CDR2 (germline): GTSNPN, SVGIG (reference sequence). The CDR3 has 12 amino acids. Trimming cost V 4 bases and J 0 bases, with 6 bases left between them. The CDR3 here is CAWTGTNYGYTF. CDR3 bases: TGTGCCTGGACGGGAACTAACTATGGCTACACCTTC.

The V call is TRBV28, the J call TRBJ1-2; possible D gene TRBD1, 6 bases. V gave up 6 bases and J gave up 8 bases, with 13 bases separating them. Germline V gene sequence: CDR1 MDHEN, CDR2 SYDVKM. The CDR3 runs to 12 residues. The CDR3 sequence is CASSPGGRGYTF. CDR3 DNA: TGTGCCAGCAGCCCCGGGGGGCGGGGCTACACCTTC.

This rearrangement joins TRBV5-1 to TRBJ2-3; 8 nucleotides agree with TRBD2. Germline V gene sequence: CDR1 SGHRS, CDR2 YFSETQ. CDR3 length: 16 residues. Losses at the gene ends were 4 bases for V and 0 bases for J; bases not matched to a gene: 7. The CDR3 region has the DNA TGCGCCAGCAGCGTGGGACTAGATCGGAGCACAGATACGCAGTATTTT. Its protein product is CASSVGLDRSTDTQYF.

CDR3 DNA: TGTGCCAGCAGTTATTCCGGGACAGGTACCTACGAGCAGTACTTC. Protein: CASSYSGTGTYEQYF. The V call is TRBV7-3, the J call TRBJ2-7, with 8 bases identical to TRBD1. The germline V gene encodes CDR1 SGHTA and CDR2 FQGTGA. V trimming: 6 bases; J trimming: 2 bases; junction bases outside the gene matches: 9. This CDR3 has 15 residues.

The rearrangement links TRBV5-1 to TRBJ1-2; TRBD1 is a possible D gene (5 bases). Germline values: CDR1 SGHRS, CDR2 YFSETQ. CDR3 length: 12 amino acids. Between the trimmed V and J ends, which lost 0 bases and 7 bases, there was a span of 7 bases. The CDR3 nucleotides are TGCGCCAGCAGCTTGGACAGGAGTGGCTACACCTTC. Its protein product is CASSLDRSGYTF.

This clone has a handful of counts. The V call is TRBV18, the J call TRBJ1-3, with TRBD1 identical over 7 bases. The CDR3 totals 15 residues. Unmatched junction bases numbered 3, after V lost 3 bases and J lost 1 base. In germline, CDR1 is KGHSH, CDR2 LQKENI. CDR3 protein: CASSPGTVSGNTIYF. The CDR3 DNA reads TGTGCCAGCTCACCTGGGACAGTATCTGGAAACACCATATATTTT.

This chain joins TRBV5-1 and TRBJ1-1, with 8 bases identical to TRBD1. The J segment lost 4 bases and the V segment lost 4 bases, leaving 3 bases of the junction unmatched. CDR1 and CDR2 from the germline V gene are SGHRS and YFSETQ. This CDR3 comprises 13 residues. The CDR3 region is CASSPGTGTEAFF. The DNA of the CDR3 is TGCGCCAGCAGCCCAGGGACAGGCACTGAAGCTTTCTTT.

This clone was seen just once. The V call is TRBV24-1, the J call TRBJ1-4, with a tentative D call TRBD1 (6 bases). The V gene lost 9 bases and the J gene lost 0 bases, with 31 bases spanning the gap. The germline V gene encodes CDR1 KGHDR and CDR2 SFDVKD. The CDR3 extends over 21 amino acids. The CDR3 DNA reads TGTGCCACCTCCCCAGAAAGTGGGGTCAGGGGCCATACCCCAACTAATGAAAAACTGTTTTTT. It yields the protein CATSPESGVRGHTPTNEKLFF.

The rearrangement uses TRBV5-1 and TRBJ2-3, with D perhaps TRBD1 (6 bases). Trimming took 4 bases from V and 0 from J, leaving 15 bases between them. The V gene's germline CDR1 is SGHRS and CDR2 YFSETQ. CDR3 length: 16 amino acids. This CDR3 reads CASSRYRDTSTDTQYF. CDR3 DNA sequence: TGCGCCAGCAGCAGGTACAGGGATACTAGCACAGATACGCAGTATTTT.

The chain is built from TRBV7-9 and TRBJ1-3; tentatively, D is TRBD1 (6 bases). This CDR3 has 14 amino acids. The germline V gene encodes CDR1 SEHNR and CDR2 FQNEAQ (reference sequence). The ends were cut back, 5 bases at V and 1 base at J, with 9 bases in the middle. The CDR3 coding sequence is TGTGCCAGCAGCCAAACAGGGTCTGGAAACACCATATATTTT. It encodes CASSQTGSGNTIYF.

This sequence joins TRBV6-5 and TRBJ2-7; 11 bases are shared with TRBD2. The germline V gene encodes CDR1 MNHEY and CDR2 SVGAGI. V lost 7 bases and J lost 2; bases outside the gene matches: 4. The CDR3 is 14 residues long. The CDR3 bases are TGTGCCAGCAACCTAGCGGGGGGACCCTACGAGCAGTACTTC. Translated, it gives CASNLAGGPYEQYF.

The gene calls are TRBV4-2 and TRBJ1-2; D unresolved. V was pared by 0 bases and J by 6 bases, with 14 bases between. CDR1 is LGHNA, CDR2 YNFKEQ, per germline. The CDR3 is 15 amino acids. DNA for the CDR3: TGTGCCAGCAGCCAAGATCATTCCGCAGACAATGGCTACACCTTC. This gives the protein CASSQDHSADNGYTF.

This clone has only one observation. The rearrangement links TRBV11-2 to TRBJ2-7, with TRBD1 matching over 9 bases. V shed 3 bases and J 4 bases; nucleotides not matched to a gene: 7. CDR3 length: 15 amino acids. CDR1 and CDR2 from the germline V gene are SGHAT and FQNNGV. CDR3: CASSFLGTGFYEQYF. The CDR3 DNA sequence: TGTGCCAGCAGCTTTCTCGGGACAGGGTTTTACGAGCAGTACTTC.

The chain links TRBV11-3 to TRBJ2-1; TRBD1 matches at 7 bases. V lost 1 base to trimming and J lost 9 bases; unmatched junction nucleotides: 9. The CDR3 length is 15 residues. The germline CDR1 and CDR2 sequences are SGHNT and YENEEA. CDR3: CASSLGDRDGGEQFF. The CDR3 DNA follows: TGTGCCAGCAGCTTAGGAGACAGGGATGGCGGTGAGCAGTTCTTC.